The T cell receptor beta chain described here comes from a study of early T cells in non-severe SARS-CoV-2 infection. Study-level information: Chains were unpaired, as sequencing was done on bulk RNA from unsorted whole blood.

Each CDR3 protein gets one entry after TCRdb re-called the 5' RACE reads with MiXCR. The table includes roughly 76,000 distinct CDR3 sequences, 9% to 15% detected once. A few counts support this clonotype. Sequenced input: whole blood. The TCR originated in an adult who was a healthcare worker with PCR-confirmed SARS-CoV-2 infection or an uninfected control (not recorded which).

CDR3 protein: CSASTGADSYEQYF. For the CDR3, the DNA is TGCAGCGCTTCGACAGGGGCGGACTCCTACGAGCAGTACTTC. The chain has TRBV29-1 and TRBJ2-7; TRBD1 matches at 8 bases. Germline trimming cut 7 bases from V and 0 bases from J; bases unmatched to any gene: 8. Germline assignment: CDR1 SQVTM and CDR2 ANQGSEA. This CDR3 region has 14 residues.